Listed here are 10 T cell receptor beta chains from one sample, sequenced in a study of shared clonotypes between healthy human individuals. Profiling relied on immunoSEQ multiplex PCR, and the TCRdb table lists in-frame clones only, not all of them. The table records about 1.4 million clones, around 97% of them present only once. The sequencing sample was made of naive CD4+ T cells sorted from blood. Described subset: CD45RA+ positively selected. Receptors were obtained from a man aged 25 to 40 in good health.

This clone was seen a handful of times. The chain links TRBV6-1 to TRBJ1-2, with unresolved D. V was cut by 4 bases and J by 0 bases, with 6 bases left in between. The CDR3 is made up of 13 amino acids. Germline V gives CDR1 MNHNS, CDR2 SASEGT. The CDR3 sequence: CASSAGTNYGYTF. DNA for the CDR3: TGTGCCAGCAGTGCGGGAACTAACTATGGCTACACCTTC.

This clone appeared once. The chain couples TRBV4-1 to TRBJ2-4; 12 nucleotides line up with TRBD1. CDR1 MGHRA and CDR2 YSYEKL come from the germline V gene. CDR3 length: 17 residues. Trimming at V came to 4 bases and at J to 5 bases, leaving 9 bases not matched to a gene. The CDR3 DNA sequence: TGCGCCAGCAGCCCCTATTTCCGGGACAGGGGGCAAAACATTCAGTACTTC. Protein product: CASSPYFRDRGQNIQYF.

For this clone: In the same sample, other DNA sequences code for this CDR3. This rearrangement joins TRBV7-2 to TRBJ2-5; D is undetermined. Germline V gene data show CDR1 as SGHTA and CDR2 as FQGNSA. This CDR3 has 13 amino acids. Trimming removed 3 bases at V and 2 bases at J, with 7 bases between. In DNA form, the CDR3 reads TGTGCCAGCAGCTTGGCCAGGCAAGAGACCCAGTACTTC. Translation gives CASSLARQETQYF.

This chain joins TRBV7-8 and TRBJ2-6; possible D gene TRBD1, 5 bases. Per germline, CDR1 SGHVS and CDR2 FQNEAQ. Trimming left V 2 bases short and J 0 bases short, with 20 bases between. CDR3 length: 20 amino acids. CDR3 DNA sequence: TGTGCCAGCAGCTTAAAGAGACAGTGGGATTCCGGCTCTGGGGCCAACGTCCTGACTTTC. This codes for CASSLKRQWDSGSGANVLTF. The full variable domain, with the rest looked up from reference TRBV7-8 and TRBJ2-6, is GAGVSQSPRYKVAKRGQDVALRCDPISGHVSLFWYQQALGQGPEFLTYFQNEAQLDKSGLPSDRFFAERPEGSVSTLKIQRTQQEDSAVYLCASSLKRQWDSGSGANVLTFGAGSRLTVL.

This sequence joins TRBV5-1 and TRBJ2-2, with 7 bases identical to TRBD2. V lost 7 bases and J lost 1; bases outside the gene matches: 13. The CDR3 spans 17 residues. The germline CDR1 and CDR2 sequences are SGHRS and YFSETQ. In DNA, the CDR3 is TGCGCCAGCTGGATTTCCCCCGGGACTATGAACACCGGGGAGCTGTTTTTT. Its protein is CASWISPGTMNTGELFF.

The rearrangement links TRBV15 to TRBJ2-4, with D perhaps given as TRBD1 or TRBD2 (5 bases each). In germline, CDR1 is LNHNV, CDR2 YYDKDF (reference sequence). V was cut by 1 base and J by 5 bases, with 12 bases left in between. The CDR3 extends over 15 amino acids. CDR3 sequence: CATSRGGEGQNIQYF. CDR3 sequence (DNA): TGTGCCACCAGCAGAGGAGGGGAAGGCCAAAACATTCAGTACTTC. The whole variable domain, filled in from reference TRBV15 and TRBJ2-4, reads DAMVIQNPRYQVTQFGKPVTLSCSQTLNHNVMYWYQQKSSQAPKLLFHYYDKDFNNEADTPDNFQSRRPNTSFCFLDIRSPGLGDTAMYLCATSRGGEGQNIQYFGAGTRLSVL.

The J gene is TRBJ2-1, the V gene TRBV29-1; TRBD2 agrees at 8 bases. The CDR3 length is 12 residues. V gave up 6 bases and J gave up 6 bases; unmatched junction bases: 4. Germline V gives CDR1 SQVTM, CDR2 ANQGSEA. The CDR3 coding sequence is TGCAGCGTCCCAGCGGGAGTCAATGAGCAGTTCTTC. Its protein product is CSVPAGVNEQFF.

Remarks on this clone: Other DNA variants within this sample encode the same CDR3. V usage is TRBV18 and J usage is TRBJ1-5; 8 bases fit TRBD1. The germline V gene has CDR1 KGHSH and CDR2 LQKENI. CDR3 length equals 12 residues. The CDR3 sequence: CASSGGGQPQHF. Here the CDR3 DNA reads TGTGCTTCGTCAGGGGGCGGTCAGCCCCAGCATTTT. The variable domain in full, with the rest retrieved from reference TRBV18 and TRBJ1-5, is NAGVMQNPRHLVRRRGQEARLRCSPMKGHSHVYWYRQLPEEGLKFMVYLQKENIIDESGMPKERFSAEFPKEGPSILRIQQVVRGDSAAYFCASSGGGQPQHFGDGTRLSIL.

V gene TRBV6-5 combines with J gene TRBJ1-4; D not resolved. Germline V gene sequence: CDR1 MNHEY, CDR2 SVGAGI. The CDR3 has 14 amino acids. V lost 6 bases and J 0 bases, leaving 8 bases between the germline ends. CDR3 residues: CASRLVATNEKLFF. The CDR3 DNA sequence: TGTGCCAGCAGACTAGTTGCAACTAATGAAAAACTGTTTTTT.

The chain recombines TRBV11-2 with TRBJ2-1; 13 nucleotides match TRBD2. Trimming removed 5 bases from V and 9 bases from J; junction bases left unmatched: 7. Per the germline V gene, CDR1 is SGHAT and CDR2 is FQNNGV. The CDR3 contains 15 residues. CDR3 in DNA: TGTGCCAGCAGCGCAGGACTAGCGGGAGTTTTTGAGCAGTTCTTC. Amino acid sequence: CASSAGLAGVFEQFF.